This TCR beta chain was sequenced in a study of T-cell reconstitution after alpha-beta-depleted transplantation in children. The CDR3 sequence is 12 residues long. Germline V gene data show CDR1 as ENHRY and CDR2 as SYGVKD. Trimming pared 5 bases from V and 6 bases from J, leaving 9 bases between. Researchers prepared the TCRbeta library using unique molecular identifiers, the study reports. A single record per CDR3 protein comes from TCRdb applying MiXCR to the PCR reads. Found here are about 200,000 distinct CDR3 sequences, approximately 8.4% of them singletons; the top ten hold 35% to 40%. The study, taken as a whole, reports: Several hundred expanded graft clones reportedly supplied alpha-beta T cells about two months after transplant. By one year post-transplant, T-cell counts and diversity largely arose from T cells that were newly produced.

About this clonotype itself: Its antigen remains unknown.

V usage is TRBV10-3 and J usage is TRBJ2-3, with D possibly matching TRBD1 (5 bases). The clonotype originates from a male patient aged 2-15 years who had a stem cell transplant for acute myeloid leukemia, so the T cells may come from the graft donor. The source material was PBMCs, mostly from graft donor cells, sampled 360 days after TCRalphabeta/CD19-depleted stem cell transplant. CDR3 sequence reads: CAISINRDTQYF. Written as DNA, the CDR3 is TGTGCCATCAGTATCAACAGGGATACGCAGTATTTT.